The 4 T cell receptor beta chains listed next were all sequenced from one sample in a study of T cells in Graves' hyperthyroidism and ophthalmopathy. Authors of the study amplified TCR beta CDR3 regions from RNA transcripts. In the first-round RT-PCR of the TCR CDR3, the HTBI primer set was used. Each CDR3 protein gets one entry after TCRdb re-called the multiplex PCR reads with MiXCR. Of 75,000 to 100,000 distinct CDR3 sequences in the sample, under 65% were seen once. The specimen sequenced was blood. The receptors here all came from a woman aged 40 to 49 with Graves' hyperthyroidism.

About this clonotype itself: The conserved closing phenylalanine or tryptophan is absent in this CDR3, likely reflecting a read error. Because the CDR3's place on the DNA is in doubt, the DNA is left out and the CDR3 is given as listed by TCRdb. The gene calls are TRBV7-3 and TRBJ2-5; TRBD1 was called by the table and not checked on the DNA. Germline values: CDR1 SGHTA, CDR2 FQGTGA. The CDR3 sequence runs 15 residues, both termini included. This CDR3 is CASGARANDQETQCL.

The chain joins TRBV10-3 to TRBJ2-5; 13 bases line up with TRBD2. V lost 10 bases to trimming and J lost 3 bases; unmatched junction nucleotides: 2. The CDR3 is 13 amino acids. The V gene's germline CDR1 is ENHRY and CDR2 SYGVKD. CDR3 nucleotide sequence: TGTGCCACTGGGACTAGCGGGAAAGAGACCCAGTACTTC. This gives the protein CATGTSGKETQYF.

Notes on this clonotype: The final CDR3 position lacks the conserved phenylalanine or tryptophan, pointing to a likely read error. It is unclear where the CDR3 begins or ends on the DNA, so no DNA is shown, and the CDR3 is as TCRdb lists it. The gene calls are TRBV7-2 and TRBJ1-2. The CDR3 is made up of 11 amino acids, end residues included. Germline V gives CDR1 SGHTA, CDR2 FQGNSA. CDR3 loop: CASSGVYGYTL.

There are many counts of this clonotype. The chain uses TRBV24-1 and TRBJ2-2; D may be TRBD2 (6 bases). This CDR3 contains 12 residues. V was pared by 9 bases and J by 3 bases, with 7 bases between. Germline V gene lookup returns CDR1 KGHDR and CDR2 SFDVKD. This CDR3 reads CATGDYTGELFF. In DNA form, the CDR3 reads TGTGCCACCGGGGACTACACCGGGGAGCTGTTTTTT.